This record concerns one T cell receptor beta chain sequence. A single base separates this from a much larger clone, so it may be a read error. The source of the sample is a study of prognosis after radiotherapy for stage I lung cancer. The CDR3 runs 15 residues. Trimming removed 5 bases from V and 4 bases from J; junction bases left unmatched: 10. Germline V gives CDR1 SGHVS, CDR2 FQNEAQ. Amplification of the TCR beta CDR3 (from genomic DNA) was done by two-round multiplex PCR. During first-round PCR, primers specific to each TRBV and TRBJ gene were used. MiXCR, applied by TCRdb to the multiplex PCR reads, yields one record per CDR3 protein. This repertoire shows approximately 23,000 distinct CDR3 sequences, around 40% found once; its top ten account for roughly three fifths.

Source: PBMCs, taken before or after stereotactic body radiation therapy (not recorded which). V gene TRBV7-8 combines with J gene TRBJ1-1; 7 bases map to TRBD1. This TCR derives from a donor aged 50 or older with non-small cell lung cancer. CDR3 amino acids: CASSVNRGWGTEAFF. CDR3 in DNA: TGTGCCAGCAGCGTAAACAGGGGCTGGGGCACTGAAGCTTTCTTT.